This TCR beta chain was identified in a study of response to subunit inactivated influenza vaccine. Whole-study findings and limits: The authors put forward the suggestion that each seasonal influenza vaccination may bring in only a limited number of new T cells.

TCRdb recomputed calls from the RT-PCR reads with MiXCR, one row per CDR3 protein. The sample holds about 520,000 distinct CDR3 sequences, 25% seen once. As regards this clonotype: Its antigen is as yet unknown.

V was trimmed by 6 bases and J by 3 bases, leaving 15 bases between them. Germline V lookup: CDR1 MNHEY, CDR2 SMNVEV (reference sequence). The CDR3 length is 15 residues. This receptor was obtained from a man in his fifties or sixties who received an inactivated influenza vaccine. The chain recombines TRBV27 with TRBJ2-1; TRBD2 might be the D (7 bases). The source was CD4+ T cells sorted from PBMCs, collected 4 to 6 days after vaccination. The CDR3 region is CASRALRGRYNEQFF. CDR3 sequence (DNA): TGTGCCAGCAGAGCCCTGCGGGGGCGCTACAATGAGCAGTTCTTC.